A single sample gave rise to the 31 T cell receptor beta chains below, sequenced in a study of shared clonotypes between healthy human individuals. TCRdb keeps only in-frame clones here, not all; method: immunoSEQ multiplex PCR. The table records 1.6 million or so clones, approximately 98.5% of them present only once. The specimen was naive CD4+ T cells sorted from blood. The subset is: CD45RA+ positively selected. These receptor sequences come from a man aged 25 to 40 in good health.

This rearrangement joins TRBV28 to TRBJ2-1, with D perhaps matching TRBD1 (7 bases). The CDR3 has 17 residues. The germline V gene encodes CDR1 MDHEN and CDR2 SYDVKM. The ends were cut back, 3 bases at V and 0 bases at J, with 15 bases in the middle. CDR3 DNA: TGTGCCAGCAGTTTGCGACAGGGACTTGCCTCCTACAATGAGCAGTTCTTC. It codes for CASSLRQGLASYNEQFF.

The chain has TRBV9 and TRBJ1-2, with 7 bases lining up with TRBD1. The CDR3 covers 13 residues. CDR1 is SGDLS and CDR2 is YYNGEE in the germline V gene. After removal of 2 bases from V and 6 bases from J, the junction contained 4 bases not matched to a gene. The CDR3 loop reads CASSVRTGDGYTF. CDR3 coding DNA: TGTGCCAGCAGCGTGAGGACAGGTGATGGCTACACCTTC.

The V gene is TRBV7-2, the J gene TRBJ2-7, with D perhaps being TRBD1 or TRBD2 (5 bases each). The CDR3 has 15 residues. The germline gives CDR1 SGHTA, CDR2 FQGNSA. Trimming pared 5 bases from V and 3 bases from J, leaving 17 bases between. Written as DNA, the CDR3 is TGTGCCAGCAGCCCCCGGGGACCTCCCGACTACGAGCAGTACTTC. This encodes CASSPRGPPDYEQYF.

The J gene is TRBJ2-7, the V gene TRBV19; no firm D call. The CDR3 sequence is 13 residues long. Between the trimmed V and J ends, which lost 5 bases and 7 bases, there was a span of 15 bases. Germline V gene sequence: CDR1 LNHDA, CDR2 SQIVND (reference sequence). The CDR3 nucleotides are TGTGCCAGTAGTCGGGCCACTCGAGGAGAGCAGTACTTC. It yields the protein CASSRATRGEQYF.

The chain uses TRBV19 and TRBJ2-3, with a tentative D call TRBD2 (6 bases). CDR1 and CDR2 from the germline V gene are LNHDA and SQIVND (reference sequence). Trimming cost V 6 bases and J 2 bases, with 18 bases left between them. The CDR3 covers 16 residues. The CDR3 spells CASRGWDSRDTDTQYF. For the CDR3, the DNA is TGTGCCAGTAGGGGATGGGACTCGAGGGACACAGATACGCAGTATTTT.

As for this clone: Different DNA sequences within this sample yield the same CDR3. The rearrangement joins TRBV5-1 to TRBJ1-5; D not certain. Trimming removed 1 base from V and 5 bases from J, with 7 bases in between. The CDR3 spans 13 residues. Germline CDR1 SGHRS, CDR2 YFSETQ. CDR3 residues: CASSLTGDQPQHF. In nucleotides, the CDR3 is TGCGCCAGCAGCTTGACGGGAGATCAGCCCCAGCATTTT. Drawing the rest from reference TRBV5-1 and TRBJ1-5, the complete variable domain is KAGVTQTPRYLIKTRGQQVTLSCSPISGHRSVSWYQQTPGQGLQFLFEYFSETQRNKGNFPGRFSGRQFSNSRSEMNVSTLELGDSALYLCASSLTGDQPQHFGDGTRLSIL.

J is TRBJ2-7 and V is TRBV5-6; 7 bases map to TRBD2. Germline CDR1 SGHDT, CDR2 YYEEEE. Germline trimming cut 3 bases from V and 0 bases from J; bases unmatched to any gene: 9. CDR3 size: 16 residues. Written as DNA, the CDR3 is TGTGCCAGCAGCTCTACCGCGGGGGTTCACTCCTACGAGCAGTACTTC. It specifies CASSSTAGVHSYEQYF. The full variable domain, with the rest looked up from reference TRBV5-6 and TRBJ2-7, is DAGVTQSPTHLIKTRGQQVTLRCSPKSGHDTVSWYQQALGQGPQFIFQYYEEEERQRGNFPDRFSGHQFPNYSSELNVNALLLGDSALYLCASSSTAGVHSYEQYFGPGTRLTVT.

V and J are TRBV7-2 and TRBJ2-5; the D is unclear. In germline, CDR1 is SGHTA, CDR2 FQGNSA. The CDR3 runs 12 residues. The V end lost 2 bases, the J end lost 5 bases, and 6 bases lay between the germline ends. DNA for the CDR3: TGTGCCAGCAGCTTAATGAGTGAGACCCAGTACTTC. Translated: CASSLMSETQYF.

The V and J genes are TRBV7-2 and TRBJ1-5; D not certain. Trimming took off 4 bases at V and 4 bases at J, with 8 bases between the two ends. The CDR3 length is 13 residues. Germline V lookup: CDR1 SGHTA, CDR2 FQGNSA. CDR3 loop: CASSSKGNQPQHF. CDR3 nucleotides: TGTGCCAGCAGCTCGAAAGGGAATCAGCCCCAGCATTTT.

Worth noting for this clone: Different DNA sequences within this sample yield the same CDR3. V gene TRBV5-1 combines with J gene TRBJ2-4; 11 bases map to TRBD2. Germline V gene lookup returns CDR1 SGHRS and CDR2 YFSETQ. This CDR3 contains 16 residues. The junction had 1 base not matched to a gene; V was cut back by 2 bases and J by 0 bases. DNA of the CDR3: TGCGCCAGCAGCTTAGGACTAGCGGGAGCCAAAAACATTCAGTACTTC. Amino acid sequence: CASSLGLAGAKNIQYF.

This CDR3 is CATRTGWDQPQHF. In nucleotides, the CDR3 is TGTGCCACTCGGACAGGGTGGGATCAGCCCCAGCATTTT. V gene TRBV6-5 combines with J gene TRBJ1-5; 8 bases match TRBD1. Germline lookup yields CDR1 MNHEY and CDR2 SVGAGI. The ends lost 10 bases at V and 5 bases at J; junction bases unmatched: 7. This CDR3 has 13 amino acids.

The V call is TRBV2, the J call TRBJ2-7; TRBD1 matches at 8 bases. J was trimmed by 2 bases and V by 7 bases; bases with no gene match: 4. The CDR3 consists of 13 residues. The germline gives CDR1 SNHLY, CDR2 FYNNEI. The CDR3 loop is CASNGQGPYEQYF. As DNA, the CDR3 is TGTGCCAGCAATGGACAGGGCCCCTACGAGCAGTACTTC. The whole variable domain, remainder taken from reference TRBV2 and TRBJ2-7, is EPEVTQTPSHQVTQMGQEVILRCVPISNHLYFYWYRQILGQKVEFLVSFYNNEISEKSEIFDDQFSVERPDGSNFTLKIRSTKLEDSAMYFCASNGQGPYEQYFGPGTRLTVT.

The chain employs TRBV7-3 and TRBJ2-7, with TRBD2 matching over 14 bases. CDR1 SGHTA and CDR2 FQGTGA come from the germline V gene. With 4 bases clipped from V and 6 bases from J, the junction kept 8 bases outside the gene matches. This CDR3 is built from 16 residues. CDR3 sequence: CASSSGTSGSRFEQYF. CDR3 DNA: TGTGCCAGCAGCTCCGGGACTAGCGGGAGTAGGTTCGAGCAGTACTTC.

The chain carries TRBV5-4 and TRBJ2-1; no clear D. The germline CDR1 and CDR2 sequences are SGHNT and YYREEE (reference sequence). The CDR3 covers 16 residues. V gave up 4 bases and J gave up 2 bases, with 16 bases separating them. CDR3: CASSPTGATAYNEQFF. As DNA, the CDR3 is TGTGCCAGCAGCCCCACCGGCGCCACGGCCTACAATGAGCAGTTCTTC. The variable domain in full, with the rest retrieved from reference TRBV5-4 and TRBJ2-1, is ETGVTQSPTHLIKTRGQQVTLRCSSQSGHNTVSWYQQALGQGPQFIFQYYREEENGRGNFPPRFSGLQFPNYSSELNVNALELDDSALYLCASSPTGATAYNEQFFGPGTRLTVL.

This clone was counted once. In the same sample, other DNA sequences code for this CDR3. The chain couples TRBV11-2 to TRBJ2-5; D remains unclear. V was cut by 1 base and J by 1 base, with 1 base left in between. CDR1 and CDR2 (germline): SGHAT, FQNNGV. The CDR3 consists of 12 residues. The CDR3, as DNA: TGTGCCAGCAGCTTAGCCCAAGAGACCCAGTACTTC. Translated: CASSLAQETQYF.

The chain couples TRBV27 to TRBJ1-1; 8 bases fit TRBD1. The CDR3 totals 17 residues. The junction had 17 bases not matched to a gene; V was cut back by 5 bases and J by 6 bases. Germline V gene data show CDR1 as MNHEY and CDR2 as SMNVEV (reference sequence). CDR3 loop: CASSQSQGAFVLAEAFF. The CDR3 DNA reads as TGTGCCAGCAGTCAGTCTCAGGGGGCGTTCGTGTTAGCTGAAGCTTTCTTT.

The V and J genes are TRBV5-6 and TRBJ2-7, with TRBD1 matching over 7 bases. Unmatched junction bases numbered 7, after V lost 4 bases and J lost 0 bases. The CDR3 has 15 residues. Germline V gives CDR1 SGHDT, CDR2 YYEEEE. CDR3 coding DNA: TGTGCCAGCAGCGATCCAGGGGGTCACTCCTACGAGCAGTACTTC. Residues: CASSDPGGHSYEQYF.

The chain employs TRBV7-6 and TRBJ2-6, with D perhaps given as TRBD1 or TRBD2 (5 bases each). The germline V gene encodes CDR1 SGHVS and CDR2 FNYEAQ. Between the trimmed V and J ends, which lost 5 bases and 0 bases, there was a span of 14 bases. The CDR3 is 17 amino acids. The CDR3 loop is CASSPGTTNSGANVLTF. The CDR3 DNA follows: TGTGCCAGCAGCCCCGGGACGACGAACTCTGGGGCCAACGTCCTGACTTTC.

J is TRBJ2-7 and V is TRBV6-1, with TRBD1 matching 9 bases. The ends lost 8 bases at V and 4 bases at J; junction bases unmatched: 9. The CDR3 contains 14 residues. From germline, CDR1 is MNHNS and CDR2 SASEGT. The CDR3 coding sequence is TGTGCCAGCCTCCGGGACAGGGACCGGTACGAGCAGTACTTC. This gives the protein CASLRDRDRYEQYF.

The V call is TRBV20-1, the J call TRBJ1-5; no definite D call. Germline CDR1 reads DFQATT; CDR2 reads SNEGSKA (reference sequence). V was trimmed by 3 bases and J by 7 bases, leaving 7 bases between them. The CDR3 has 11 residues. This CDR3 reads CSASFLQPQHF. The CDR3 coding sequence is TGCAGTGCTAGTTTCTTGCAGCCCCAGCATTTT.

This clone was seen just once. Other nucleotide sequences in the sample specify the same CDR3. This chain links TRBV6-1 with TRBJ1-3; unclear D gene. V was shortened by 3 bases and J by 4 bases, with 4 bases between the two germline ends. The CDR3 loop spans 12 amino acids. Germline-derived CDR1 and CDR2 are MNHNS and SASEGT. CDR3 DNA: TGTGCCAGCAGTGATTTGGGAAACACCATATATTTT. This translates into CASSDLGNTIYF.

The V call is TRBV5-1, the J call TRBJ1-4, with a possible D match to TRBD1 (6 bases). The germline gives CDR1 SGHRS, CDR2 YFSETQ. V was clipped by 0 bases and J by 7 bases, with 22 bases between them. There are 18 residues in the CDR3. CDR3 bases: TGCGCCAGCAGCTTGGTGCCGCACAGGGCGAGATCGTTTGAAAAACTGTTTTTT. Translation gives CASSLVPHRARSFEKLFF.

This chain connects TRBV7-9 to TRBJ1-3; 7 bases match TRBD1. The CDR3 extends over 17 amino acids. Germline CDR1 is SEHNR and CDR2 is FQNEAQ (reference sequence). Losses at the gene ends were 5 bases for V and 0 bases for J; bases not matched to a gene: 10. The chain's CDR3 is CASSGWTGRLSGNTIYF. The DNA of the CDR3 is TGTGCCAGCAGCGGGTGGACAGGACGACTCTCTGGAAACACCATATATTTT.

This chain connects TRBV7-5 to TRBJ2-3; TRBD2, the table's D call, was not compared with the DNA. TRBV7-5 is a documented pseudogene. The CDR3 has 16 residues. This chain's CDR3 is CARKLYEVRGTDTQYF. DNA of the CDR3: TGTGCCAGGAAGCTATATGAGGTGAGAGGCACAGATACGCAGTATTTT.

The gene calls are TRBV29-1 and TRBJ1-4; TRBD1 aligns across 8 bases. The CDR3 has 14 amino acids. Trimming cost V 3 bases and J 6 bases; bases outside gene matches: 6. The germline V gene has CDR1 SQVTM and CDR2 ANQGSEA. CDR3 sequence: CSVESPDRDEKLFF. In DNA, the CDR3 is TGCAGCGTTGAGTCCCCGGACAGGGATGAAAAACTGTTTTTT.

This sequence joins TRBV5-1 and TRBJ2-1; D call uncertain. This CDR3 contains 12 residues. The V and J ends lost 2 bases and 8 bases respectively, with 8 bases between them. Germline V gene sequence: CDR1 SGHRS, CDR2 YFSETQ. CDR3 loop: CASSFAWDEQFF. CDR3 nucleotides: TGCGCCAGCAGCTTCGCCTGGGATGAGCAGTTCTTC.

The rearrangement links TRBV5-4 to TRBJ1-4; unclear D gene. Trimming cost V 3 bases and J 6 bases, with 9 bases left between them. Germline V CDR1 and CDR2: SGHNT, YYREEE (reference sequence). The CDR3 sequence is 13 residues long. CDR3 in amino acids: CASSSKVYEKLFF. CDR3 coding DNA: TGTGCCAGCAGCTCGAAGGTCTATGAAAAACTGTTTTTT.

J is TRBJ2-5 and V is TRBV28; no clear D. Germline V lookup: CDR1 MDHEN, CDR2 SYDVKM. The V end lost 4 bases, the J end lost 0 bases, and 9 bases lay between the germline ends. This CDR3 comprises 14 residues. CDR3 protein: CASSSGRNQETQYF. CDR3 DNA sequence: TGTGCCAGCAGTTCCGGAAGGAACCAAGAGACCCAGTACTTC.

V gene TRBV5-1 combines with J gene TRBJ2-1; D is possibly TRBD2 (6 bases). This CDR3 comprises 16 residues. From germline, CDR1 is SGHRS and CDR2 YFSETQ. V was trimmed by 0 bases and J by 5 bases, leaving 15 bases between them. DNA for the CDR3: TGCGCCAGCAGCTTGGCCGTCGGGGGTCGGAACAATGAGCAGTTCTTC. Translated, it gives CASSLAVGGRNNEQFF.

This rearrangement joins TRBV7-2 to TRBJ2-7; 8 bases fit TRBD1. The CDR3 has 14 amino acids. The V and J ends lost 3 bases and 2 bases, in that order; junction bases with no gene match: 3. The germline CDR1 and CDR2 sequences are SGHTA and FQGNSA. CDR3 region: CASSFQGAPYEQYF. The CDR3 bases are TGTGCCAGCAGCTTCCAGGGGGCCCCCTACGAGCAGTACTTC.

This sequence joins TRBV19 and TRBJ1-1; no reliable D call. The CDR3 extends over 13 amino acids. Trimming removed 3 bases from V and 8 bases from J, with 13 bases in between. From germline, CDR1 is LNHDA and CDR2 SQIVND (reference sequence). CDR3 sequence (DNA): TGTGCCAGTAGTATCGGTCTTGGGCTCGAAGCTTTCTTT. Translated, it gives CASSIGLGLEAFF.